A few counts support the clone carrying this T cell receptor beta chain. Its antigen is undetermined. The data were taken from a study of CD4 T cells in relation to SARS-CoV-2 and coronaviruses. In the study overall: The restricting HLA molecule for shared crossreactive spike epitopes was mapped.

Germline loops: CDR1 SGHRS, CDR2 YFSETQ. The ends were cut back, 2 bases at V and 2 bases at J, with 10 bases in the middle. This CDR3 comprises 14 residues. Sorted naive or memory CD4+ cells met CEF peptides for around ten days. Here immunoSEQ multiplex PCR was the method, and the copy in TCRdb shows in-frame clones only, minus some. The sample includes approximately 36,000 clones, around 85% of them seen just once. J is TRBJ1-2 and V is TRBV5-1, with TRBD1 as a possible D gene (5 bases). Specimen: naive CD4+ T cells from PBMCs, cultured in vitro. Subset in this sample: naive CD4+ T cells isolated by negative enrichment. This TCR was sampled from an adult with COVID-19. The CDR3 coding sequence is TGCGCCAGCAGCTTCGGACACCAAAACTATGGCTACACCTTC. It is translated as CASSFGHQNYGYTF.